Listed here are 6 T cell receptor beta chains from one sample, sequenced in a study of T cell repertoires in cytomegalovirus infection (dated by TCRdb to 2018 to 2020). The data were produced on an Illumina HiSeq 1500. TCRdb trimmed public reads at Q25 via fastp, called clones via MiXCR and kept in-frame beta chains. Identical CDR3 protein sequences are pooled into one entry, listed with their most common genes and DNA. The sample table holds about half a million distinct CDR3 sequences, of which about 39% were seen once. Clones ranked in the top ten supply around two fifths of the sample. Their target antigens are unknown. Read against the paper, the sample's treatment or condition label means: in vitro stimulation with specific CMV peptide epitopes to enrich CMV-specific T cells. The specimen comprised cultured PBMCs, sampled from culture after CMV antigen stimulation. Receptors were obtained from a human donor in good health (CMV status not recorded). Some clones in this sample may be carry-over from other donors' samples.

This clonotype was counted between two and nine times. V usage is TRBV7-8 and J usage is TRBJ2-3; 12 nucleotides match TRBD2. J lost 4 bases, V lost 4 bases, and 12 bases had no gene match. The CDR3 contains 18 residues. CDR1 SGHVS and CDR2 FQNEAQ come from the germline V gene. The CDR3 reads CASSSTSGRSLGADTQYF. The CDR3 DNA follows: TGTGCCAGCAGCTCAACTAGCGGGAGGTCCCTCGGGGCAGATACGCAGTATTTT.

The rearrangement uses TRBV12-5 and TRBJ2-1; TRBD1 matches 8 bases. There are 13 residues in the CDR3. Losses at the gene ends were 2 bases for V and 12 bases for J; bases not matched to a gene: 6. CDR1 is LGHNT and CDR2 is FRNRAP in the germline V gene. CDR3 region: CASGLPGTGTQFF. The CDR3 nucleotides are TGTGCTAGTGGTTTGCCAGGGACAGGCACGCAGTTCTTC.

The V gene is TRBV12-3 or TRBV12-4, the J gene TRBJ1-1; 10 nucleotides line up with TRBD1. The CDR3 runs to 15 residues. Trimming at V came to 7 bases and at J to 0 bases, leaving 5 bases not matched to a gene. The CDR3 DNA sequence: TGTGCCAGCAAAGAGACAGGGGGCGTGAACACTGAAGCTTTCTTT. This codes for CASKETGGVNTEAFF.

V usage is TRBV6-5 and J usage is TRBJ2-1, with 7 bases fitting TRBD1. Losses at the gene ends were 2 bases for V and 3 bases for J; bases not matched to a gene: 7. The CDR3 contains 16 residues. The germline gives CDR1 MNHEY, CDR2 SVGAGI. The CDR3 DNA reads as TGTGCCAGCAGTTACCATGTTACAGGGGACTACAATGAGCAGTTCTTC. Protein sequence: CASSYHVTGDYNEQFF.

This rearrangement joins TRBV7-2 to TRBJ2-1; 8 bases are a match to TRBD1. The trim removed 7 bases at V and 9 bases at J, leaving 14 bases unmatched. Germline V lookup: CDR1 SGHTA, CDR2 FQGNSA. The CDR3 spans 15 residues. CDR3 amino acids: CASNAAFRGRSEQFF. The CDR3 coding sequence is TGTGCCAGCAACGCGGCTTTCAGGGGGCGTAGTGAGCAGTTCTTC.

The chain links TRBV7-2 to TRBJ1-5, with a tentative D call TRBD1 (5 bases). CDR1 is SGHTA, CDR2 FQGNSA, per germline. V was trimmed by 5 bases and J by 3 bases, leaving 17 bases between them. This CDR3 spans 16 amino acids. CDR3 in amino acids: CASSGDPTAANQPQHF. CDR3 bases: TGTGCCAGCAGCGGAGACCCGACAGCGGCCAATCAGCCCCAGCATTTT.